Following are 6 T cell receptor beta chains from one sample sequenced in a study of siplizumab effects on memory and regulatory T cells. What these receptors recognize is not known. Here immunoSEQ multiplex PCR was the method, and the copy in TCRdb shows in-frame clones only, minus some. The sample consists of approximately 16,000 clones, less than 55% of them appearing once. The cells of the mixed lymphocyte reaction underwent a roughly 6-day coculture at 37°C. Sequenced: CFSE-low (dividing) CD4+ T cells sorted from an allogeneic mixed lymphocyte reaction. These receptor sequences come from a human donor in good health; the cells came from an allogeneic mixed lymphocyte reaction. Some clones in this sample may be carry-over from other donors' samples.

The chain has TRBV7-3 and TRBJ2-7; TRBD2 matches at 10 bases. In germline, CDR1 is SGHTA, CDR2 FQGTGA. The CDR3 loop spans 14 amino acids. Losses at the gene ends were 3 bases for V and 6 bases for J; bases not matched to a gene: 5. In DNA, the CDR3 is TGTGCCAGCAGCTTTAAGCGGGAGGGCTCCGAGCAGTACTTC. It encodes CASSFKREGSEQYF.

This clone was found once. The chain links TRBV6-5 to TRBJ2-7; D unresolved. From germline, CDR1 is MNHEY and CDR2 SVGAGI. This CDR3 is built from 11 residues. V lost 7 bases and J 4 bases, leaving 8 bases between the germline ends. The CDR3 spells CASNVGYEQYF. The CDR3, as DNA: TGTGCCAGCAATGTGGGTTACGAGCAGTACTTC.

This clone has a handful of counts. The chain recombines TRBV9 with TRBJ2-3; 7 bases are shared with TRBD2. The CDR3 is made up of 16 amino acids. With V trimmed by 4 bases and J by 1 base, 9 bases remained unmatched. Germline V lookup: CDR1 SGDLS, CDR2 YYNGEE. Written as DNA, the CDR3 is TGTGCCAGCAGCCCCCGCGGGGGATGGGGCACAGATACGCAGTATTTT. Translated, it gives CASSPRGGWGTDTQYF.

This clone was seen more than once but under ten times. CDR3 amino acids: CASSEARDYNEQFF. As DNA, the CDR3 is TGTGCCAGCAGTGAAGCGCGGGACTACAATGAGCAGTTCTTC. This chain connects TRBV6-1 to TRBJ2-1; weak D call: TRBD2 (6 bases). Germline-derived CDR1 and CDR2 are MNHNS and SASEGT. V was trimmed by 0 bases and J by 3 bases, leaving 6 bases between them. The CDR3 is 14 amino acids.

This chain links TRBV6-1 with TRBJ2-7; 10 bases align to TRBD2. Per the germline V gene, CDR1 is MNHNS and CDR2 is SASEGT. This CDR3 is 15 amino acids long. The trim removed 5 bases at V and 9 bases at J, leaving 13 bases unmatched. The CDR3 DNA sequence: TGTGCCAGCAGTCCGACCCCTCTAGCGGGAGAAGGGCAGTACTTC. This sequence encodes CASSPTPLAGEGQYF.

CDR3 nucleotide sequence: TGCGCCAGCAGCCCCCCAGCCCCGGAAACCTACAATGAGCAGTTCTTC. Translating gives CASSPPAPETYNEQFF. This chain joins TRBV5-1 and TRBJ2-1; D remains ambiguous. V lost 4 bases and J 2 bases, leaving 16 bases between the germline ends. The CDR3 runs to 16 residues. Germline values: CDR1 SGHRS, CDR2 YFSETQ.